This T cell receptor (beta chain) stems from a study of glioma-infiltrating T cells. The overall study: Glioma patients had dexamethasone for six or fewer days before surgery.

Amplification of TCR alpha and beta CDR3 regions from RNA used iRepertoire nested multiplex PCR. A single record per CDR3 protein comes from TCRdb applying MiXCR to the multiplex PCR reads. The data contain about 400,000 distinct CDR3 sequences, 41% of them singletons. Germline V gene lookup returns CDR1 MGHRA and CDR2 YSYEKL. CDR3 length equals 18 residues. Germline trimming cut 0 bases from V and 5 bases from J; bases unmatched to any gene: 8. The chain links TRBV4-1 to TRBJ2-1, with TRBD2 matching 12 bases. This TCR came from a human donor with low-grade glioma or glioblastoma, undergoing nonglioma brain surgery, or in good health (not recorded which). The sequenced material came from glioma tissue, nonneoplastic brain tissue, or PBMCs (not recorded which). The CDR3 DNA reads TGCGCCAGCAGCCAAGATCCCCCTGGGACTAGCGGGCACAATGAGCAGTTCTTC. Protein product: CASSQDPPGTSGHNEQFF.